One sample yielded the 15 T cell receptor beta chains listed below, sequenced in a study of T and B cells in COVID-19 patients (TCRdb year 2020). The data were produced on an Illumina MiSeq. Multiplex PCR with BIOMED2 TRB-A/B primer pools was used to amplify the TRB rearrangements. The raw public data were reprocessed by TCRdb itself: fastp quality trimming at Q25, MiXCR clonotype calling, in-frame beta chains only. Rows are unified per CDR3 protein, each entry keeping the most common DNA and genes. Counted in this sample were 20,000 to 25,000 distinct CDR3 sequences; just under 30% of them appeared once. The ten top clones hold under 3.5% of the sample. Genomic DNA extracted from blood, in amounts of 250-500 ng, served as the starting material for amplifying TRB repertoires. The source material was blood. These receptors all stem from a human donor who had recovered from COVID-19.

This clonotype was detected ten times or more. V gene TRBV19 combines with J gene TRBJ1-5, with D tentatively TRBD1 (6 bases). Germline loops: CDR1 LNHDA, CDR2 SQIVND (reference sequence). CDR3 size: 17 residues. V lost 5 bases, J lost 7 bases, and 24 bases lay in between. The CDR3: CASSPGASGPLGQPQHF. The CDR3 DNA sequence: TGTGCCAGTAGTCCAGGGGCGTCAGGACCATTGGGGCAGCCCCAGCATTTT.

The CDR3 reads CAWRTVNVAGGPDTQYF. For the CDR3, the DNA is TGTGCCTGGAGAACGGTTAATGTAGCGGGAGGGCCCGATACGCAGTATTTT. V usage is TRBV30 and J usage is TRBJ2-3, with TRBD2 matching 11 bases. CDR3 length: 17 amino acids. After removal of 3 bases from V and 6 bases from J, the junction contained 14 bases not matched to a gene. Germline lookup yields CDR1 GTSNPN and CDR2 SVGIG (reference sequence). The full variable domain, its missing parts supplied by reference TRBV30 and TRBJ2-3, is SQTIHQWPATLVQPVGSPLSLECTVEGTSNPNLYWYRQAAGRGLQLLFYSVGIGQISSEVPQNLSASRPQDRQFILSSKKLLLSDSGFYLCAWRTVNVAGGPDTQYFGPGTRLTVL.

A note on this clonotype: This may be a read error, as it is one base from a much larger clone. The genes are TRBV29-1 and TRBJ1-1; D unclear. The CDR3 covers 11 residues. Germline lookup yields CDR1 SQVTM and CDR2 ANQGSEA. As DNA, the CDR3 is TGCAGAGTTGAAGGTAGCATTGAAGCTTTCTTT. Translated: CRVEGSIEAFF. The variable domain in full, with the rest retrieved from reference TRBV29-1 and TRBJ1-1, is SAVISQKPSRDICQRGTSLTIQCQVDSQVTMMFWYRQQPGQSLTLIATANQGSEATYESGFVIDKFPISRPNLTFSTLTVSNMSPEDSSIYLCRVEGSIEAFFGQGTRLTVV.

This rearrangement joins TRBV27 to TRBJ2-7; the match to TRBD1 covers 8 bases. J gave up 1 base and V 3 bases, and 5 bases lay outside the gene matches. CDR3 length: 15 amino acids. The germline CDR1 and CDR2 sequences are MNHEY and SMNVEV (reference sequence). As DNA, the CDR3 is TGTGCCAGCAGTTTTACAGGGGGGAATTCCTACGAGCAGTACTTC. Translated: CASSFTGGNSYEQYF.

The J gene is TRBJ2-5, the V gene TRBV5-1, with D maybe TRBD2 (7 bases). This CDR3 has 14 amino acids. Germline V CDR1 and CDR2: SGHRS, YFSETQ. The germline V and J ends were trimmed by 2 bases and 4 bases, with 12 bases remaining between them. CDR3 in amino acids: CASSFKGEGETQYF. DNA of the CDR3: TGCGCCAGCAGCTTCAAGGGGGAGGGAGAGACCCAGTACTTC. The full variable domain, rest sourced from reference TRBV5-1 and TRBJ2-5, is KAGVTQTPRYLIKTRGQQVTLSCSPISGHRSVSWYQQTPGQGLQFLFEYFSETQRNKGNFPGRFSGRQFSNSRSEMNVSTLELGDSALYLCASSFKGEGETQYFGPGTRLLVL.

Sample share makes this clonotype medium-sized. The CDR3 loop is CASSGMGTDTQYF. The CDR3 region has the DNA TGTGCCAGCAGTGGAATGGGGACAGATACGCAGTATTTT. This chain links TRBV6-5 with TRBJ2-3, with D unclear. The germline CDR1 and CDR2 sequences are MNHEY and SVGAGI. CDR3 size: 13 residues. Trimming took off 5 bases at V and 3 bases at J, with 9 bases between the two ends.

A remark on this clonotype: A read error may be the cause here, since a much bigger clone is one base away. The chain links TRBV5-5 to TRBJ2-2; no clear D gene. The CDR3 contains 15 residues. Between the trimmed V and J ends, which lost 1 base and 2 bases, there was a span of 9 bases. Germline V gene data show CDR1 as SGHKS and CDR2 as YYEKEE (reference sequence). As DNA, the CDR3 is TGTGCCAGCAGCTTGATCGCGGTTAACACCGGGGAGCTGTTTTTT. It is translated as CASSLIAVNTGELFF.

CDR3 sequence reads: CASSLLVGVGEQYF. CDR3 nucleotide sequence: TGTGCCAGCAGTCTGTTAGTGGGAGTGGGAGAGCAGTACTTC. V is TRBV12-3 or TRBV12-4 and J is TRBJ2-7, with a possible D match to TRBD2 (5 bases). V gave up 5 bases and J gave up 7 bases, with 18 bases separating them. CDR3 length equals 14 residues.

The rearrangement joins TRBV7-9 to TRBJ2-7; D tentatively reads TRBD1 or TRBD2 (5 bases each). The CDR3 is 14 amino acids. The V and J ends lost 5 bases and 2 bases respectively, with 13 bases between them. Germline CDR1 reads SEHNR; CDR2 reads FQNEAQ (reference sequence). This CDR3 is CASSVRDGTYEQYF. The DNA for the CDR3 is TGTGCCAGCAGCGTTAGGGACGGGACCTACGAGCAGTACTTC.

This chain joins TRBV7-2 and TRBJ2-1; D uncertain. Trimming removed 4 bases at V and 0 bases at J, with 16 bases between. Germline V CDR1 and CDR2: SGHTA, FQGNSA. The CDR3 has 17 residues. The chain's CDR3 is CASSSYYWKSSYNEQFF. The CDR3 nucleotides are TGTGCCAGCAGCTCTTACTACTGGAAGAGCTCCTACAATGAGCAGTTCTTC.

The gene calls are TRBV6-5 and TRBJ2-7; 10 bases are shared with TRBD2. CDR1 is MNHEY and CDR2 is SVGAGI in the germline V gene. Unmatched junction bases numbered 8, after V lost 6 bases and J lost 6 bases. The CDR3 length is 14 residues. In DNA, the CDR3 is TGTGCCAGCAGACCAGCGGGAGGGTCTCTCGAGCAGTACTTC. Protein product: CASRPAGGSLEQYF.

The chain couples TRBV5-1 to TRBJ2-1, with D perhaps TRBD2 (6 bases). CDR3 length: 16 residues. Trimming stripped 0 bases from V and 2 bases from J, with 12 bases between. Germline V lookup: CDR1 SGHRS, CDR2 YFSETQ. This CDR3 reads CASSLGRDRAYNEQFF. As DNA, the CDR3 is TGCGCCAGCAGCTTGGGGCGGGACCGCGCCTACAATGAGCAGTTCTTC.

This clonotype is judged medium-sized (0.01 to 0.1%). The genes are TRBV18 and TRBJ2-2; D is possibly TRBD2 (6 bases). The CDR3 loop spans 13 amino acids. V was clipped by 3 bases and J by 5 bases, with 7 bases between them. Germline CDR1 KGHSH, CDR2 LQKENI. For the CDR3, the DNA is TGTGCCAGCTCACCCGGGGGTACCGGGGAGCTGTTTTTT. Amino acids: CASSPGGTGELFF.

V and J are TRBV10-1 and TRBJ2-5; D is unresolved. The V gene's germline CDR1 is WNHNN and CDR2 SYGVQD (reference sequence). Trimming removed 0 bases at V and 5 bases at J, with 10 bases between. The CDR3 extends over 14 amino acids. This CDR3 reads CASSESPGRETQYF. The CDR3 DNA reads as TGCGCCAGCAGTGAGTCCCCGGGTCGGGAGACCCAGTACTTC.

This rearrangement joins TRBV18 to TRBJ2-4; the match to TRBD2 covers 7 bases. The germline gives CDR1 KGHSH, CDR2 LQKENI. The CDR3 consists of 14 residues. V trimming: 1 base; J trimming: 9 bases; junction bases outside the gene matches: 6. In DNA, the CDR3 is TGTGCCAGCTCACCACAAACCAGGGAGGGCATTCAGTACTTC. As protein: CASSPQTREGIQYF.